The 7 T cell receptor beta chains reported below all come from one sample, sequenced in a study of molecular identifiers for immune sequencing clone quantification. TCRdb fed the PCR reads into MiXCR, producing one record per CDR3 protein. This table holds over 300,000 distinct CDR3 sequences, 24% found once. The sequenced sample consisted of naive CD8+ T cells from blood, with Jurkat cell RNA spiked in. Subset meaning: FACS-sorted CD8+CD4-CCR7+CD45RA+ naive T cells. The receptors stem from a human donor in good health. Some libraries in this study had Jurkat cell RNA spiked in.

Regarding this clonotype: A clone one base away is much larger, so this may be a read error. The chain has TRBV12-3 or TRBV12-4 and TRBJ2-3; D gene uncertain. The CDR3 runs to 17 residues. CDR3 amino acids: CVSSPPPNGIATDTQYF. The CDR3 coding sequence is TGTGTCAGCAGTCCCCCCCCGAACGGAATAGCCACAGATACGCAGTATTTT.

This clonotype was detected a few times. This chain's CDR3 is CASSVTMDRENTEAFF. Here the CDR3 DNA reads TGTGCCAGCAGCGTAACCATGGACAGGGAGAACACTGAAGCTTTCTTT. The chain links TRBV9 to TRBJ1-1; 8 bases are a match to TRBD1. Germline V gives CDR1 SGDLS, CDR2 YYNGEE. V lost 1 base, J lost 1 base, and 6 bases stayed unmatched. The length of the CDR3 is 16 residues.

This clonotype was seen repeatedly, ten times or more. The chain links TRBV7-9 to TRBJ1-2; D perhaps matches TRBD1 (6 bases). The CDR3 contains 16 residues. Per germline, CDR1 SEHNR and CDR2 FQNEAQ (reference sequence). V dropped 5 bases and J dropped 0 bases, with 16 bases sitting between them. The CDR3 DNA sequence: TGTGCCAGCAGCCATTTTTCCAGGGGAACTAACTATGGCTACACCTTC. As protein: CASSHFSRGTNYGYTF.

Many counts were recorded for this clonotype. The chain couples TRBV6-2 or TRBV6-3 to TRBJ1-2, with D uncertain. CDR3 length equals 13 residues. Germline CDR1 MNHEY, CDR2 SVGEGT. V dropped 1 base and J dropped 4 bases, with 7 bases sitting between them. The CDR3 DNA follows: TGTGCCAGCAGTTACTTCAGCAGCTATGGCTACACCTTC. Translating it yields CASSYFSSYGYTF.

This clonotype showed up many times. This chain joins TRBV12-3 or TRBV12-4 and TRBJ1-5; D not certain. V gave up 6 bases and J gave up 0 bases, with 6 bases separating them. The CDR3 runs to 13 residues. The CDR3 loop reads CASRAGSNQPQHF. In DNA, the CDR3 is TGTGCCAGCAGAGCAGGTAGCAATCAGCCCCAGCATTTT.

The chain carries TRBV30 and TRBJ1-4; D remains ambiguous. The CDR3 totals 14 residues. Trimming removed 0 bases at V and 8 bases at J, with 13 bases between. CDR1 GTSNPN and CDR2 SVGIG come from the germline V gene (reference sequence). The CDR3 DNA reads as TGTGCCTGGAGTGTATCAGGAGTTGAAGAAAAACTGTTTTTT. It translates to CAWSVSGVEEKLFF.

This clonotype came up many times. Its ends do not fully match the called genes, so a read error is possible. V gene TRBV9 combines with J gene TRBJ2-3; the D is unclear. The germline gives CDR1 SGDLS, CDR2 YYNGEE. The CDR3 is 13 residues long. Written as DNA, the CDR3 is TGTGCCAACAGCTCCTCGTGGGCAGATACGCAGTATTTT. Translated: CANSSSWADTQYF.